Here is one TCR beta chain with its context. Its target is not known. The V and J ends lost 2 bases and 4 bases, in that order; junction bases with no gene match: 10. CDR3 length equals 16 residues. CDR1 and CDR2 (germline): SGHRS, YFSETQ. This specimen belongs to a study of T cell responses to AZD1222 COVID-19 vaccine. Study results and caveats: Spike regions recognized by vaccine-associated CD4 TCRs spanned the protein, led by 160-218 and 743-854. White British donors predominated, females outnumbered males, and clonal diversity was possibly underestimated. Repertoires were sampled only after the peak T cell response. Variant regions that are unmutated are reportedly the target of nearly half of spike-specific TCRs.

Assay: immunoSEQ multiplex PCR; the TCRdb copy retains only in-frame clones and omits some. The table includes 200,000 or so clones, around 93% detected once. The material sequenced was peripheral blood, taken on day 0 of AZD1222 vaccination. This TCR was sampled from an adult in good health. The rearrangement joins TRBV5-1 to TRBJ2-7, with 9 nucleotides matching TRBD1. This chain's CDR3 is CASSLSPGQGSYEQYF. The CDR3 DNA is TGCGCCAGCAGCTTATCTCCGGGACAGGGTTCATACGAGCAGTACTTC.